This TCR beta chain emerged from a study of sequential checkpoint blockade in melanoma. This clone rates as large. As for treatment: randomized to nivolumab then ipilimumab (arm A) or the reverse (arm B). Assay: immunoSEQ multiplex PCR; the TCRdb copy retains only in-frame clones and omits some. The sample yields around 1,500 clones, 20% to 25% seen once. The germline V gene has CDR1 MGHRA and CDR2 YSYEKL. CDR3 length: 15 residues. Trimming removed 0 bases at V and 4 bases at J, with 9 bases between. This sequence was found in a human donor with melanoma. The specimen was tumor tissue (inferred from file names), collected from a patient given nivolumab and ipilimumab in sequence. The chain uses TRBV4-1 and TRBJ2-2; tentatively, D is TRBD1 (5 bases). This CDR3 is CASSQEDTRTGELFF. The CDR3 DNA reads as TGCGCCAGCAGCCAAGAGGACACCCGCACCGGGGAGCTGTTTTTT.